These T cell receptor beta chains were read from a single sample in a study of cytomegalovirus exposure and HLA in healthy donors. Generated by immunoSEQ multiplex PCR, the TCRdb table keeps only in-frame clones and is missing some. The data hold over 30,000 clones, with roughly 60% observed a single time. Sequencing was done on a sample of PBMCs. The receptors originated from a man aged 45-65 years in good health and CMV-seropositive. Each CDR3 is given with its conserved first and last residue. Each record gives: J gene, V gene, clone size, D gene, CDR3 DNA, CDR3 protein. A D gene is named only where the DNA matches it firmly. Not all rows give a size; the values are once, few, many and, for expanded clones, a class.

TRBJ1-2 | TRBV28 | . | TRBD1 | TGTGCCAGCAGTTCACAGGGGGCGGTAGGCTACACCTTC | CASSSQGAVGYTF
TRBJ1-2 | TRBV5-4 | few | TRBD1 | TGTGCCAGCAGCTTCGACAGGGGGTTGGGCTATGGCTACACCTTC | CASSFDRGLGYGYTF
TRBJ2-1 | TRBV9 | . | TRBD2 | TGTGCCAGCAGCGCACCAAGCGGGAGTACCTACAATGAGCAGTTCTTC | CASSAPSGSTYNEQFF
TRBJ1-1 | TRBV4-2 | . | TRBD1 | TGTGCCAGCAGCCAACCGACAGGGGAGGTGAGGACTGAAGCTTTCTTT | CASSQPTGEVRTEAFF
TRBJ2-5 | TRBV5-1 | . | TRBD2 | TGCGCCAGCAGCTTGGAGGCGGGAGGATATGAGACCCAGTACTTC | CASSLEAGGYETQYF
TRBJ1-1 | TRBV4-1 | . | . | TGCGCCAGCAGCCAAGAAGGGGGGGCCCACACTGAAGCTTTCTTT | CASSQEGGAHTEAFF
TRBJ2-5 | TRBV30 | few | TRBD2 | TGTGCCTGCGCGGGGGGATCTGTGGAGACCCAGTACTTC | CACAGGSVETQYF
TRBJ2-4 | TRBV4-2 | . | . | TGTGCCAGCAGCCCCGATAGCCAGGGGTCCAAAAACATTCAGTACTTC | CASSPDSQGSKNIQYF
TRBJ1-4 | TRBV6-1 | . | . | TGTGCCAGCAGTCCCGGGGTTAATGAAAAACTGTTTTTT | CASSPGVNEKLFF
TRBJ2-7 | TRBV19 | few | . | TGTGCCAGTAGTATTGGGGACACCAACTACGAGCAGTACTTC | CASSIGDTNYEQYF
TRBJ1-5 | TRBV7-2 | once | TRBD1 | TGTGCCAGCAGCTTAGTAGGCAGGGGGTATCAGCCCCAGCATTTT | CASSLVGRGYQPQHF
TRBJ1-3 | TRBV4-1 | . | TRBD1 | TGCGCCAGCAGCCAACCGGACAGGGTAGTAGCAAACACCATATATTTT | CASSQPDRVVANTIYF
TRBJ2-7 | TRBV7-2 | . | TRBD2 | TGTGCCAGCAGCTTAATAGCGGGGGGGCCGAATGTGAGGTTC | CASSLIAGGPNVRF
TRBJ1-3 | TRBV14 | . | . | TGTGCCAGCAGCCAAGAAAACAGGCCCCGTTTAAGAAACACCATATATTTT | CASSQENRPRLRNTIYF
TRBJ2-7 | TRBV15 | once | . | TGTGCCACCAGCAGATCAGCGAGCTCCTACGAGCAGTACTTC | CATSRSASSYEQYF
TRBJ1-5 | TRBV7-8 | few | . | TGTGCCAGCAGCCGAGATACCGGGCCCCAGGGTAATCGGGCCCAGCATTTT | CASSRDTGPQGNRAQHF
TRBJ1-1 | TRBV2 | . | TRBD1 | TGTGCCAGCAGGGTCAGGGGGTTAGAGGCTTTCTTT | CASRVRGLEAFF
TRBJ2-1 | TRBV30 | . | . | TGTGCCTGGAACGAGCGGCACTATGAGCAGTTCTTC | CAWNERHYEQFF
TRBJ2-7 | TRBV6-1 | . | . | TGTGCCAGCAGGGCCGTCTACGAGCAGTACTTC | CASRAVYEQYF
TRBJ2-1 | TRBV5-1 | once | TRBD1 | TGCGCCAGCAGGTGGGACAGGGGGCAGAGCCCTGAGCAGTTCTTC | CASRWDRGQSPEQFF
TRBJ1-1 | TRBV7-9 | . | TRBD1 | TGTGCCAGCAGCTTAGCCCTCCGACAGGGAGGATATGCTTTCTTT | CASSLALRQGGYAFF
TRBJ1-3 | TRBV5-1 | . | TRBD1 | TGCGCCAGCAGCCCTAACAGGGGGGTTCCTGGAAACACCATATATTTT | CASSPNRGVPGNTIYF
TRBJ2-1 | TRBV30 | . | TRBD2 | TGTGCCTGGGCCGGGACTAGCGGGAGAGATGAGCAGTTCTTC | CAWAGTSGRDEQFF
TRBJ2-7 | TRBV6-5 | medium-sized | TRBD1 | TGTGCCAGCAGTTCCACTTTAGACAGGGAACCCTACGAGCAGTACTTC | CASSSTLDREPYEQYF
TRBJ2-3 | TRBV7-8 | . | TRBD2 | TGTGCCAGCAGCTTAGCGTCCGGGGGGGCCAAGGCAGATACGCAGTATTTT | CASSLASGGAKADTQYF
TRBJ2-7 | TRBV11-2 | . | TRBD1 | TGTGCCAGCAGCTCCCCGACGGGACAGGGGACGGCCTACGAGCAGTACTTC | CASSSPTGQGTAYEQYF
TRBJ1-2 | TRBV5-1 | few | . | TGCGCCAGCAGCTTATTGGCAGATTCTAACTATGGCTACACCTTC | CASSLLADSNYGYTF
TRBJ2-7 | TRBV5-1 | . | TRBD1 | TGCGCCAGCAGCCCCGAGACAGGGGCCTACGAGCAGTACTTC | CASSPETGAYEQYF
TRBJ2-3 | TRBV30 | . | . | TGTGCCTGGAGTATCGAGGGAGATACGCAGTATTTT | CAWSIEGDTQYF
TRBJ2-7 | TRBV30 | . | TRBD1 | TGTGCCTGGAGTGTTGGGACAGCCACCTACGAGCAGTACTTC | CAWSVGTATYEQYF
TRBJ2-6 | TRBV7-9 | . | . | TGTGCCAGCAGCCCTACCGGTAGCCTTGGGGCCAACGTCCTGACTTTC | CASSPTGSLGANVLTF
TRBJ1-1 | TRBV28 | . | . | TGTGCCAGCAGGGACTCGGGCACTGAAGCTTTCTTT | CASRDSGTEAFF
TRBJ1-1 | TRBV29-1 | . | TRBD1 | TGCAGCGTTGCGACAGGGAGGACTGAAGCTTTCTTT | CSVATGRTEAFF
TRBJ1-1 | TRBV10-2 | many | TRBD1 | TGCGCCAGCAGTGATTTGTTGACAGGGGCCACTGAAGCTTTCTTT | CASSDLLTGATEAFF
TRBJ2-7 | TRBV28 | . | . | TGTGCCAGCACTCAAGTATCGGGCTACGAGCAGTACTTC | CASTQVSGYEQYF
TRBJ1-1 | TRBV30 | . | TRBD1 | TGTGCCTGGAGCGAAGACAGGGTCACTGAAGCTTTCTTT | CAWSEDRVTEAFF
TRBJ2-7 | TRBV30 | . | . | TGTGCCTGGAGTGTACAGGGCGTGAGCGAGCAGTACTTC | CAWSVQGVSEQYF
TRBJ2-3 | TRBV6-1 | . | . | TGTGCCAGCAAAGCAGGCGGGGGCGCAGATACGCAGTATTTT | CASKAGGGADTQYF
TRBJ1-1 | TRBV28 | . | . | TGTGCCAGCAGTTTAAGCCTTATGAACACTGAAGCTTTCTTT | CASSLSLMNTEAFF
TRBJ2-7 | TRBV23-1 | . | . | TGCGCCAGCAGTCACCGTTGTACCTACGAGCAGTACTTC | CASSHRCTYEQYF
TRBJ2-7 | TRBV7-9 | . | . | TGTGCCAGCAGCGCGGAATACGAGCAGTACTTC | CASSAEYEQYF
TRBJ1-1 | TRBV5-4 | . | TRBD1 | TGTGCCAGCAGCCTGTGGTCCAGAACAGGGGGCACTGAAGCTTTCTTT | CASSLWSRTGGTEAFF
TRBJ2-5 | TRBV7-6 | . | TRBD2 | TGTGCCAGCAGCGCGAGCGGGATCCAAGAGACCCAGTACTTC | CASSASGIQETQYF
TRBJ2-7 | TRBV7-2 | . | . | TGTGCCAGCAGCTACAGGGTTTTAAACGAGCAGTACTTC | CASSYRVLNEQYF
TRBJ2-1 | TRBV4-1 | few | TRBD1 | TGCGCCAGCAGCCGGGACAGCTACAATGAGCAGTTCTTC | CASSRDSYNEQFF
TRBJ1-5 | TRBV30 | . | . | TGTGCCTGGAGTGGGGGGGAGCCACAGCCCCAGCATTTT | CAWSGGEPQPQHF
TRBJ2-4 | TRBV28 | . | TRBD2 | TGTGCCAGCAGTGCACTAGCGGCCACGGCCATTCAGTACTTC | CASSALAATAIQYF
TRBJ2-1 | TRBV4-2 | . | . | TGTGCCAGCAGCCAAGACTACTTCTCCTACAATGAGCAGTTCTTC | CASSQDYFSYNEQFF
TRBJ1-4 | TRBV28 | . | . | TGTGCCAGCAGTTTGTACCCAGGCTCACCTTTCGAGGAAAAACTGTTTTTT | CASSLYPGSPFEEKLFF
TRBJ2-5 | TRBV5-4 | . | . | TGTGCCAGCAGCTTAGGTCGGGGGGAGACCCAGTACTTC | CASSLGRGETQYF
TRBJ1-5 | TRBV28 | . | TRBD1 | TGTGCCAGCAGGGACAGGCTTATCGTCCAGCCCCAGCATTTT | CASRDRLIVQPQHF
TRBJ2-7 | TRBV10-3 | . | TRBD1 | TGTGCCATCAGTGAAATCTCTGGACAGGTATCCTACGAGCAGTACTTC | CAISEISGQVSYEQYF
TRBJ1-2 | TRBV5-1 | once | . | TGCGCCAGCAGCTTGGCCCCAGGCCTCCAGACCTTC | CASSLAPGLQTF
TRBJ1-4 | TRBV11-2 | . | . | TGTGCCAGCAGCTTAGAGGCCGGGACAACTAATGAAAAACTGTTTTTT | CASSLEAGTTNEKLFF
TRBJ1-3 | TRBV27 | . | . | TGTGCCAGCAGACCCGACAGCTCTGGAAACACCATATATTTT | CASRPDSSGNTIYF
TRBJ2-7 | TRBV18 | . | . | TGTGCCAGCTCACCAATCTCCCAGAGCGACGAGCAGTACTTC | CASSPISQSDEQYF
TRBJ2-4 | TRBV5-1 | . | TRBD2 | TGCGCCAGCAGCCCTGGGCGCGGGACTAGCAAAAACATTCAGTACTTC | CASSPGRGTSKNIQYF
TRBJ2-7 | TRBV6-5 | . | TRBD1 | TGTGCCAGCCGGACTCAGGGGGCTTCTGGCGAGCAGTACTTC | CASRTQGASGEQYF